One and the same sample provided the 13 T cell receptor beta chains below, sequenced in a study of OX40 agonist ivuxolimab in advanced cancers. Libraries were constructed by the immunoSEQ multiplex PCR assay. This is the immuneACCESS table as TCRdb keeps it, with only in-frame sequences that have V and J called. A part of the clones is gone; compared with another copy, unresolved V genes explain less than half, and the rest is unexplained. The sample profile shows over 50,000 clones; more than 85% of them were found once. Jointly, the top ten make up 10% to 15% of the sample. This specimen consisted of CD4+ or CD8+ T cells sorted from blood, obtained in a trial of the OX40 agonist ivuxolimab. The receptor set was obtained from an adult with an advanced solid tumor such as melanoma, head and neck, liver or kidney cancer.

This chain joins TRBV29-1 and TRBJ2-7; 11 bases are shared with TRBD2. The CDR3 contains 14 residues. Germline V gene lookup returns CDR1 SQVTM and CDR2 ANQGSEA. Trimming removed 4 bases from V and 3 bases from J; junction bases left unmatched: 5. CDR3 in DNA: TGCAGCGTTGCAGGACTAGCGGGTTACTACGAGCAGTACTTC. Translating it yields CSVAGLAGYYEQYF.

This clone has only one observation. The V call is TRBV15, the J call TRBJ2-2; D call uncertain. CDR3 length: 14 residues. Trimming pared 1 base from V and 3 bases from J, leaving 6 bases between. CDR1 LNHNV and CDR2 YYDKDF come from the germline V gene (reference sequence). Written as DNA, the CDR3 is TGTGCCACCAGCAGAGGGACCGACACCGGGGAGCTGTTTTTT. Residues: CATSRGTDTGELFF.

The chain uses TRBV7-8 and TRBJ2-5; D call uncertain. Per germline, CDR1 SGHVS and CDR2 FQNEAQ. Between the trimmed V and J ends, which lost 2 bases and 1 base, there was a span of 20 bases. The CDR3 runs 18 residues. The CDR3 coding sequence is TGTGCCAGCAGCTTAAGGCGCAAACAATACGGCTTCCAAGAGACCCAGTACTTC. It encodes CASSLRRKQYGFQETQYF.

V is TRBV7-8 and J is TRBJ2-5; D call uncertain. CDR1 is SGHVS and CDR2 is FQNEAQ in the germline V gene. The CDR3 length is 13 residues. The V end lost 2 bases, the J end lost 0 bases, and 4 bases lay between the germline ends. CDR3 sequence (DNA): TGTGCCAGCAGCTTACACAACCAAGAGACCCAGTACTTC. This sequence encodes CASSLHNQETQYF.

This sequence joins TRBV7-9 and TRBJ2-3; D possibly matches TRBD1 or TRBD2 (5 bases each). The CDR3 totals 16 residues. CDR1 SEHNR and CDR2 FQNEAQ come from the germline V gene (reference sequence). V was clipped by 2 bases and J by 2 bases, with 14 bases between them. CDR3 nucleotides: TGTGCCAGCAGCTTAAAAGTCGGGGCCTCCACAGATACGCAGTATTTT. Protein product: CASSLKVGASTDTQYF.

The rearrangement uses TRBV29-1 and TRBJ2-7; D tentatively fits TRBD1 or TRBD2 (5 bases each). Germline CDR1 is SQVTM and CDR2 is ANQGSEA. The CDR3 sequence is 13 residues long. The germline V and J ends were trimmed by 4 bases and 6 bases, with 16 bases remaining between them. CDR3 sequence: CSVVGTHLGEQYF. CDR3 bases: TGCAGCGTTGTAGGGACCCACCTTGGCGAGCAGTACTTC.

CDR3 sequence: CASSSRDRVYNEQFF. CDR3 sequence (DNA): TGTGCCAGCAGCTCTCGGGACAGGGTCTACAATGAGCAGTTCTTC. The V call is TRBV11-2, the J call TRBJ2-1, with TRBD1 identical over 9 bases. After removal of 4 bases from V and 3 bases from J, the junction contained 4 bases not matched to a gene. The CDR3 consists of 15 residues. Germline loops: CDR1 SGHAT, CDR2 FQNNGV.

This chain connects TRBV5-1 to TRBJ2-7, with D possibly matching TRBD1 (7 bases). V gave up 2 bases and J gave up 4 bases, with 13 bases separating them. The V gene's germline CDR1 is SGHRS and CDR2 YFSETQ. The CDR3 runs 14 residues. CDR3 DNA: TGCGCCAGCAGCTTTGGAGGGGGCCAATACGAGCAGTACTTC. Translating gives CASSFGGGQYEQYF.

This clone was observed a handful of times. The chain is built from TRBV27 and TRBJ2-7, with 9 bases aligning to TRBD1. Germline CDR1 MNHEY, CDR2 SMNVEV (reference sequence). The J segment lost 7 bases and the V segment lost 8 bases, leaving 12 bases of the junction unmatched. This CDR3 has 14 residues. The CDR3 protein is CASRPTGGVDEQYF. CDR3 nucleotides: TGTGCCAGCCGGCCGACAGGGGGAGTCGATGAGCAGTACTTC.

This chain links TRBV5-1 with TRBJ2-7; D perhaps matches TRBD1 (6 bases). Between the trimmed V and J ends, which lost 4 bases and 1 base, there was a span of 12 bases. The CDR3 runs 14 residues. Germline CDR1 SGHRS, CDR2 YFSETQ. The CDR3, as DNA: TGCGCCAGCAGCCTCGGGACAAATTCCTACGAGCAGTACTTC. It is translated as CASSLGTNSYEQYF.

The chain has TRBV14 and TRBJ1-1, with a tentative D call TRBD1 (5 bases). The germline CDR1 and CDR2 sequences are SGHDN and FVKESK. The germline V and J ends were trimmed by 1 base and 6 bases, with 9 bases remaining between them. The CDR3 loop spans 13 amino acids. The CDR3 DNA follows: TGTGCCAGCAGCCAAGTGGGGGTTCCTGAAGCTTTCTTT. The encoded protein is CASSQVGVPEAFF.

The chain combines TRBV11-2 with TRBJ2-7, with D tentatively TRBD1 or TRBD2 (5 bases each). The V gene's germline CDR1 is SGHAT and CDR2 FQNNGV. Trimming took 7 bases from V and 2 from J, leaving 15 bases between them. The CDR3 has 14 residues. CDR3 sequence (DNA): TGTGCCAGCACCCTATGGGGGTACCCCTACGAGCAGTACTTC. Amino acid sequence: CASTLWGYPYEQYF.

The chain is built from TRBV18 and TRBJ2-5; D remains ambiguous. Trimming took off 3 bases at V and 1 base at J, with 6 bases between the two ends. Looked up from germline, CDR1 is KGHSH and CDR2 is LQKENI. This CDR3 has 13 residues. As DNA, the CDR3 is TGTGCCAGCTCACCGTACCCCCAAGAGACCCAGTACTTC. This sequence encodes CASSPYPQETQYF.